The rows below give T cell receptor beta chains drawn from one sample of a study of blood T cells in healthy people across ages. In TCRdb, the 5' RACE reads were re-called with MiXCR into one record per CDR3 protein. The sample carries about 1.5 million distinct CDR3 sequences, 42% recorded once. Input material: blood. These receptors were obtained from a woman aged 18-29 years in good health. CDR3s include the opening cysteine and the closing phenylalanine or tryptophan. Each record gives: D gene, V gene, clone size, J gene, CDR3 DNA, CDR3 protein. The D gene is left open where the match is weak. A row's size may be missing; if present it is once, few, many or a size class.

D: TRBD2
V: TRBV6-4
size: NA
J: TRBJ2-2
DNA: TGTGCCAGCAGTGTTACTAGCGCAGACACCGGGGAGCTGTTTTTT
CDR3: CASSVTSADTGELFF

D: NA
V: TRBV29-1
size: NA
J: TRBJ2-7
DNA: TGCAGCGTTGAAGACGGGGGAGACTACGAGCAGTACTTC
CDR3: CSVEDGGDYEQYF

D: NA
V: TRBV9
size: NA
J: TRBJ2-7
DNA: TGTGCCAGCAGCGCTAATCCCGCAGGGTCATGGCCCTACGAGCAGTACTTC
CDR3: CASSANPAGSWPYEQYF

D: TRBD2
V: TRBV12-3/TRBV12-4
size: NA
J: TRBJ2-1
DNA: TGTGCCACCCGTGGGAGGGAGGACAATGAGCAGTTCTTC
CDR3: CATRGREDNEQFF

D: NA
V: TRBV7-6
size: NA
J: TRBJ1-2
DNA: TGTGCCAGCAGCCAAAAGGGCCCACAGGGCGCTAACTATGGCTACACCTTC
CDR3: CASSQKGPQGANYGYTF

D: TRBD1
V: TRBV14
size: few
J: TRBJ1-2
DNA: TGTGCCAGCAGCCCTGGGACCGGGACAGATAACTATGGCTACACCTTC
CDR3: CASSPGTGTDNYGYTF

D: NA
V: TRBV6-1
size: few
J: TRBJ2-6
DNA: TGTGCCAGCAGAGCCGCTACCAGGAGTTCTGGGGCCAACGTCCTGACTTTC
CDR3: CASRAATRSSGANVLTF

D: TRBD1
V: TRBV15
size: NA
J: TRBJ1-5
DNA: TGTGCCACCAGCAGAGATTTTTCAGGGGGCGGACAGCCCCAGCATTTT
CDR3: CATSRDFSGGGQPQHF

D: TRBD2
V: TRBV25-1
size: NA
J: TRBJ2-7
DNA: TGTGCCGGCAGTGAGGGACTAGCGGGAACCCAGTACTTC
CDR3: CAGSEGLAGTQYF

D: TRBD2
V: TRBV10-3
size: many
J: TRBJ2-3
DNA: TGTGCCATCAGTGCGGGTAGCGGGGACACAGATACGCAGTATTTT
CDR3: CAISAGSGDTDTQYF

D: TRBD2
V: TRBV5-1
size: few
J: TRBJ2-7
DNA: TGCGCCAGCAGCTTACGGGGGGAGATTTACGAGCAGTACTTC
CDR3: CASSLRGEIYEQYF

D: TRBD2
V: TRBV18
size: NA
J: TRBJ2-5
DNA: TGTGCCAGCTCACCACAAACCGGGACTAGCGGCCGGGGGACCCAGTACTTC
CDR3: CASSPQTGTSGRGTQYF

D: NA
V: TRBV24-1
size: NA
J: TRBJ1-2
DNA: TGTGCCACCAGTGATTCCGACAACTATGGCTACACCTTC
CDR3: CATSDSDNYGYTF

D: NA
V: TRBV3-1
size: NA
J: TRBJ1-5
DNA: TGTGCCAGCAGCGCCAGGGGCACCATGCCCCAGCATTTT
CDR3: CASSARGTMPQHF

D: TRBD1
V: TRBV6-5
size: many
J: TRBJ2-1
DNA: TGTGCCAGCAGTTACCGGGGACAGGGAACTGAGCAGTTCTTC
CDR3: CASSYRGQGTEQFF

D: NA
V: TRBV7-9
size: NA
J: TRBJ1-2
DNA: TGTGCCAGCAGCTTAGGAATTGATGGCTACACCTTC
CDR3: CASSLGIDGYTF

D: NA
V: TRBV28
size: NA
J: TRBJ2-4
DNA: TGTGCCAGCAGTCCACCCCGGGACCGAGCCAAAAACATTCAGTACTTC
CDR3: CASSPPRDRAKNIQYF

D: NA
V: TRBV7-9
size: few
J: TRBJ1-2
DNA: TGTGCCAGCAGCACCGACAGGTGGTCGGACTATGGCTACACCTTC
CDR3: CASSTDRWSDYGYTF

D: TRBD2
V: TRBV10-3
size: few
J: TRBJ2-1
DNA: TGTGCCGTCGGGGGGGTCCCCCACAATGAGCAGTTCTTC
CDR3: CAVGGVPHNEQFF

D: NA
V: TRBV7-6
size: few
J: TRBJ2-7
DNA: TGTGCCAGCAGCTCAAGCCCGGGTAACGAGGTGAGGCCCTACGAGCAGTACTTC
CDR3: CASSSSPGNEVRPYEQYF

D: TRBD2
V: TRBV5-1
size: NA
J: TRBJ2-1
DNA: TGCGCCAGCAAGCTTGATGGACTAGCGGGGGGTGGGAATGAGCAGTTCTTC
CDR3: CASKLDGLAGGGNEQFF

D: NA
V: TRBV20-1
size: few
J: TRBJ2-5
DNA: TGCAGTGCTAGCCCGGATCGAGAGACCCAGTACTTC
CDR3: CSASPDRETQYF

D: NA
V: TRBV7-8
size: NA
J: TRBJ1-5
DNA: TGTGCCAGCAGTCAACCCACCGGGCCCCAGCATTTT
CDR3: CASSQPTGPQHF

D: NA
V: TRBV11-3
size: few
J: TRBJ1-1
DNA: TGTGCCAGCAGCGTCGACAACACTGAAGCTTTCTTT
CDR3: CASSVDNTEAFF

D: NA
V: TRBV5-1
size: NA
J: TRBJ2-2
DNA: TGCGCCAGCAGACGGGACCCGGGAGACACCGGGGAGCTGTTTTTT
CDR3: CASRRDPGDTGELFF

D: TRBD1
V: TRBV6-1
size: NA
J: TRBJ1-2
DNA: TGTGCCAGCACCCATACCTCCGGGACAGGGGCTTCTCACTATGGCTACACCTTC
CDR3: CASTHTSGTGASHYGYTF

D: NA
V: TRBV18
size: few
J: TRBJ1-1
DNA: TGTGCCAGCTCACCACAGGTGGAGAACACTGAAGCTTTCTTT
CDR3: CASSPQVENTEAFF

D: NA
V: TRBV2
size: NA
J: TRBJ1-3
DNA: TGTGCCAGCAGTCCACCCTTCCGGGACAACTCTGGAAACACCATATATTTT
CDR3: CASSPPFRDNSGNTIYF

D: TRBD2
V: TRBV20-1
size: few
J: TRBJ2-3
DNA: TGCAGTGCCGTTACGCCCCCTGGGACTAGCGGGGGGGGAGCGCAGTATTTT
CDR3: CSAVTPPGTSGGGAQYF

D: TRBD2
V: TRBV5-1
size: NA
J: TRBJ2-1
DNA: TGCGCCAGCCGTCAGGCTAGCGGGCCCTCGAGCCCCTACAATGAGCAGTTCTTC
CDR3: CASRQASGPSSPYNEQFF

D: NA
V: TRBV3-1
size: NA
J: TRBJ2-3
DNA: TGTGCCAGCAGCTTCCGGCGGGGAGCGGATACGCAGTATTTT
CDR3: CASSFRRGADTQYF

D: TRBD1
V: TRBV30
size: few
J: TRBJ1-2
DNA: TGTGCCTGGATAGAGGGGGCCGGAGACTATGGCTACACCTTC
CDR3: CAWIEGAGDYGYTF

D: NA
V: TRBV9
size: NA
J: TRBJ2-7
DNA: TGTGCCAGCAGCGTAGCGGTCAGGGGGGACGAGCAGTACTTC
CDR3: CASSVAVRGDEQYF

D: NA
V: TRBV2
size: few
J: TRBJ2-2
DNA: TGTGCCAGCAGGGCCGGGGAGCTGTTTTTT
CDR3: CASRAGELFF

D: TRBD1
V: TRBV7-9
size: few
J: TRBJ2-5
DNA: TGTGCCAGCAGCCCCAGGACAGGGGGTGGAGAGACCCAGTACTTC
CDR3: CASSPRTGGGETQYF